This TCR beta chain comes out of a study of blood T cells in healthy people across ages. As for the study in general: Researchers report that template switching captured about one barcoded beta molecule per two T cells.

Per germline, CDR1 SGHKS and CDR2 YYEKEE (reference sequence). Between the trimmed V and J ends, which lost 2 bases and 1 base, there was a span of 12 bases. The CDR3 is 15 residues long. Whenever a sample was processed, at least 7 million PBMCs were isolated. For the second PCR, which ran for about 7 to 11 cycles, a sample-barcoded 5' primer and a J-beta primer mix were used. TCRdb called the 5' RACE reads again in MiXCR, with one record for every CDR3 protein. This sample has 1.5 million to 2 million distinct CDR3 sequences, with over 25% found just once. Source material: blood. The origin of this receptor is a woman under 40 in good health. The chain employs TRBV5-5 and TRBJ1-1; D unresolved. CDR3 in DNA: TGTGCCAGCAGCTTTAAGCTGGGAGGGAACACTGAAGCTTTCTTT. This encodes CASSFKLGGNTEAFF.